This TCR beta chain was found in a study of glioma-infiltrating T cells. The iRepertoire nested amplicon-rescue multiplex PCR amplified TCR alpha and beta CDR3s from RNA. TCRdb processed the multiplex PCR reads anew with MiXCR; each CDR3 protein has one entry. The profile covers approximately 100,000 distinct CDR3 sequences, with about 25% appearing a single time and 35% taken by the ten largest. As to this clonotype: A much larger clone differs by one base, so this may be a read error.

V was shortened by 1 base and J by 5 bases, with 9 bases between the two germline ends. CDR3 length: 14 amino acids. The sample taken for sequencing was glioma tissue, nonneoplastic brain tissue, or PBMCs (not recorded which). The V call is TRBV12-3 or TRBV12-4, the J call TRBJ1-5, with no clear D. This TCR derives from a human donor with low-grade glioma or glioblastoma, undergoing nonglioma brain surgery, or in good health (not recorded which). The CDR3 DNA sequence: TGTGCCAGCAGTTTAGGGTACAAGGATCAGCCCCAGCATTTT. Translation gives CASSLGYKDQPQHF.